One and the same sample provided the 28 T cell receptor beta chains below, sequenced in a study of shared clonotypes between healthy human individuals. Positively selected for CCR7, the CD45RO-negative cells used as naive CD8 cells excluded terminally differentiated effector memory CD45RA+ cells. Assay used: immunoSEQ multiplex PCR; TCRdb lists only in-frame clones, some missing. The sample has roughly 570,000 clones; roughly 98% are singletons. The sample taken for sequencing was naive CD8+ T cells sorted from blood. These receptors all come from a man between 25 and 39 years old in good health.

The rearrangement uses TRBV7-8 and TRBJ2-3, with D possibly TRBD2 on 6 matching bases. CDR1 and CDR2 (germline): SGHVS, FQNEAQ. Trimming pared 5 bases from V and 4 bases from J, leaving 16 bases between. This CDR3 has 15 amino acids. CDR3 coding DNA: TGTGCCAGCAGCCTCCTCTTCGGGAGTGCAGATACGCAGTATTTT. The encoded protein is CASSLLFGSADTQYF.

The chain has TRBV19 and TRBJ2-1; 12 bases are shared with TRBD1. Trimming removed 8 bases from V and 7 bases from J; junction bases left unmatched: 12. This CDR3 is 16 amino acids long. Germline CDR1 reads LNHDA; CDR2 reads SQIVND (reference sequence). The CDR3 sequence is CASGFDRDRGQNEQFF. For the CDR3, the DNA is TGTGCCAGTGGATTTGACCGGGACAGGGGGCAAAATGAGCAGTTCTTC.

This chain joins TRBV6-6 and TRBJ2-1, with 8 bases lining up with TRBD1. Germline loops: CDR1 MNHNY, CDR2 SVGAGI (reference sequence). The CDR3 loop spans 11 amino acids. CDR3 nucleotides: TGTGTAACACAGGGGGAGGCTGAGCAGTTCTTC. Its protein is CVTQGEAEQFF.

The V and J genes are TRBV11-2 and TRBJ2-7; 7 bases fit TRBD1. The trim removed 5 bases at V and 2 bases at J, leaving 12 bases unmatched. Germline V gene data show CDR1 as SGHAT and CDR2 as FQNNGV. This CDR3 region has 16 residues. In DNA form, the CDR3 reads TGTGCCAGCAGCCTATCACAGGGGCTTTCTACCTACGAGCAGTACTTC. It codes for CASSLSQGLSTYEQYF.

The DNA for the CDR3 is TGTGCCAGCAGTTTATCGTTCCAGGGGGAGGCTACTGAAAAACTGTTTTTT. It encodes CASSLSFQGEATEKLFF. The rearrangement links TRBV28 to TRBJ1-4, with 7 positions matching TRBD1. The CDR3 has 17 amino acids. The germline gives CDR1 MDHEN, CDR2 SYDVKM. V gave up 1 base and J gave up 7 bases; unmatched junction bases: 12.

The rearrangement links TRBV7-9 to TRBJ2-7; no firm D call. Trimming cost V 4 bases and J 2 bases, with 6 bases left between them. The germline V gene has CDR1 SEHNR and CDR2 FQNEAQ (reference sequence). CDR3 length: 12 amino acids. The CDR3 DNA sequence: TGTGCCAGCAGCTGGCAGACCTACGAGCAGTACTTC. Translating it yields CASSWQTYEQYF.

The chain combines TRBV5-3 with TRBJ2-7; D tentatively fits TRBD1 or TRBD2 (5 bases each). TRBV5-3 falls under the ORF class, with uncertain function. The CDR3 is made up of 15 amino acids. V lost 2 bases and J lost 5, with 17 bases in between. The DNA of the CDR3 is TGTGCCAGAAGCTTCCTGCGGCAGGGAGCTCACGAGCAGTACTTC. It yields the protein CARSFLRQGAHEQYF.

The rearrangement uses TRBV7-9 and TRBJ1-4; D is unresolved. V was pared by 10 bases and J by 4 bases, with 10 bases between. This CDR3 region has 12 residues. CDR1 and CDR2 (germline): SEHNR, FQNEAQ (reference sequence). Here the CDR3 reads CATQAGNEKLFF. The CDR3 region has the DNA TGTGCCACCCAAGCCGGTAATGAAAAACTGTTTTTT.

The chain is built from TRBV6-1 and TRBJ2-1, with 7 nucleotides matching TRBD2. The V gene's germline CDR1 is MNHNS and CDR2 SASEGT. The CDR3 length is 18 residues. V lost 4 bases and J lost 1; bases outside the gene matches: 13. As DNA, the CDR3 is TGTGCCAGCAGTGGACTGGGGGGGAGGGCCAGTTCCTACAATGAGCAGTTCTTC. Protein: CASSGLGGRASSYNEQFF.

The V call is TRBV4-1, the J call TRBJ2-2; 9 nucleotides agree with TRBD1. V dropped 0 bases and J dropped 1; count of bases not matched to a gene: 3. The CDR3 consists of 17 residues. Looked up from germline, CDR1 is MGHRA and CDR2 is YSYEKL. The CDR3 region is CASSQDPGQGNTGELFF. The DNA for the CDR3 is TGCGCCAGCAGCCAAGATCCGGGACAGGGGAACACCGGGGAGCTGTTTTTT.

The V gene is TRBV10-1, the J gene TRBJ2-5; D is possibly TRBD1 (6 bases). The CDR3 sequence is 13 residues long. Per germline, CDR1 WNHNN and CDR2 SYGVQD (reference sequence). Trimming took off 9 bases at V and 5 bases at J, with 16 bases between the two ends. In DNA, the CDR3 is TGCGCCAGTCAAGGGGGTATCCGCGAGACCCAGTACTTC. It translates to CASQGGIRETQYF.

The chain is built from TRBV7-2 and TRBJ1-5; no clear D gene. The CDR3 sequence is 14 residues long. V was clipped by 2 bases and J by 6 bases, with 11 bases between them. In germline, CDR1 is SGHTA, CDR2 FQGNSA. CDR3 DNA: TGTGCCAGCAGCTTACCAGGATGGGGTCAGCCCCAGCATTTT. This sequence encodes CASSLPGWGQPQHF.

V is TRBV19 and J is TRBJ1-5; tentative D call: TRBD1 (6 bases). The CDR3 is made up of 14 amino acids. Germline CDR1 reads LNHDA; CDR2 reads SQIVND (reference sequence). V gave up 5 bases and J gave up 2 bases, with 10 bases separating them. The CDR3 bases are TGTGCCAGTAGTGCCGGACAGCGCAATCAGCCCCAGCATTTT. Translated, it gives CASSAGQRNQPQHF. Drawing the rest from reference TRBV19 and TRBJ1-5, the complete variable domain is DGGITQSPKYLFRKEGQNVTLSCEQNLNHDAMYWYRQDPGQGLRLIYYSQIVNDFQKGDIAEGYSVSREKKESFPLTVTSAQKNPTAFYLCASSAGQRNQPQHFGDGTRLSIL.

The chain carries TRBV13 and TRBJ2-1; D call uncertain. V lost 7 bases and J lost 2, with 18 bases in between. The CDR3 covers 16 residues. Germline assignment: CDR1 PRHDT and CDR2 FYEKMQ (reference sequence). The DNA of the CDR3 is TGTGCCAGCACCCTGGACCCCGAGAACACCTACAATGAGCAGTTCTTC. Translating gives CASTLDPENTYNEQFF. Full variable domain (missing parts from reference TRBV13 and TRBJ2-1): AAGVIQSPRHLIKEKRETATLKCYPIPRHDTVYWYQQGPGQDPQFLISFYEKMQSDKGSIPDRFSAQQFSDYHSELNMSSLELGDSALYFCASTLDPENTYNEQFFGPGTRLTVL.

The CDR3 protein is CASSSKAQNTEAFF. CDR3 DNA: TGTGCCAGCAGTTCCAAGGCTCAGAACACTGAAGCTTTCTTT. V gene TRBV27 combines with J gene TRBJ1-1; no clear D gene. CDR1 is MNHEY and CDR2 is SMNVEV in the germline V gene (reference sequence). The CDR3 totals 14 residues. Trimming removed 4 bases from V and 1 base from J, with 10 bases in between.

Written as DNA, the CDR3 is TGTGCCAGCAGTCCAATACCCGGGACAGGGATTCAGCCCCAGCATTTT. It encodes CASSPIPGTGIQPQHF. The chain couples TRBV27 to TRBJ1-5; 9 bases match TRBD1. Germline-derived CDR1 and CDR2 are MNHEY and SMNVEV (reference sequence). The CDR3 is 16 residues long. J gave up 6 bases and V 5 bases, and 11 bases lay outside the gene matches.

DNA of the CDR3: TGCGCCAGCAGCCCACGACAACCTGGAAACACCATATATTTT. This sequence encodes CASSPRQPGNTIYF. The chain couples TRBV5-1 to TRBJ1-3; D not certain. V was clipped by 4 bases and J by 2 bases, with 10 bases between them. The CDR3 sequence is 14 residues long. Germline CDR1 is SGHRS and CDR2 is YFSETQ.

Written as DNA, the CDR3 is TGCGCCAGCAGTCCAACGGGACTAGCGGGAGGAACAGATACGCAGTATTTT. It codes for CASSPTGLAGGTDTQYF. This chain links TRBV10-1 with TRBJ2-3, with TRBD2 matching over 15 bases. This CDR3 spans 17 amino acids. Germline V gene lookup returns CDR1 WNHNN and CDR2 SYGVQD (reference sequence). V lost 5 bases to trimming and J lost 3 bases; unmatched junction nucleotides: 6.

The CDR3 reads CATTGLAEGITDTQYF. The CDR3 nucleotides read TGTGCCACAACGGGACTAGCGGAGGGGATCACAGATACGCAGTATTTT. The chain combines TRBV28 with TRBJ2-3, with TRBD2 matching 11 bases. J lost 2 bases, V lost 10 bases, and 11 bases had no gene match. This CDR3 region has 16 residues. The germline V gene has CDR1 MDHEN and CDR2 SYDVKM.

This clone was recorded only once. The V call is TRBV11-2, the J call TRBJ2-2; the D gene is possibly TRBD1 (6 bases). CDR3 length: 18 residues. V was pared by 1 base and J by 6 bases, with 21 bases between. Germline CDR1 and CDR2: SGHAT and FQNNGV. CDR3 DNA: TGTGCCAGCAGCTTAGGACAGGCGTGGCTCTACGGGCCCGGGGAGCTGTTTTTT. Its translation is CASSLGQAWLYGPGELFF.

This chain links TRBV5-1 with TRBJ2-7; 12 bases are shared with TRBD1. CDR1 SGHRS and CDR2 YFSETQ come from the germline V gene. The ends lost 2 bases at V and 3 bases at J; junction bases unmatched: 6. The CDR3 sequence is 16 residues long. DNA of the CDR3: TGCGCCAGCAGCTTCGCTGGGACAGGGGGCAGCTACGAGCAGTACTTC. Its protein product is CASSFAGTGGSYEQYF.

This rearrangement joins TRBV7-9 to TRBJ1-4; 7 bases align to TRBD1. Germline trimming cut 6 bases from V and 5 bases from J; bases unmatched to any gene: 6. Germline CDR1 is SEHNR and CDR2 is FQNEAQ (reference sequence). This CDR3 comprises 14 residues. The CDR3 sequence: CASSSPGQNEKLFF. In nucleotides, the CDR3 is TGTGCCAGCAGTTCGCCGGGACAGAATGAAAAACTGTTTTTT.

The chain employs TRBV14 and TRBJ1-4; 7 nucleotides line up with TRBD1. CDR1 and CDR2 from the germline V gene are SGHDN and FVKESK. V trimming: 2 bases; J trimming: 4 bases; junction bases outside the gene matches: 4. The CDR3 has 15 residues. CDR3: CASSQTGDYNEKLFF. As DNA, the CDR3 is TGTGCCAGCAGCCAAACAGGGGACTATAATGAAAAACTGTTTTTT.

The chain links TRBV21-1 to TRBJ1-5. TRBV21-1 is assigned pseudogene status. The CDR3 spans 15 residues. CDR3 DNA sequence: TGTGCCAGCAGCCCTGCGGACTCCCGGGTTTGGCCCCAGCATTTT. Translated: CASSPADSRVWPQHF.

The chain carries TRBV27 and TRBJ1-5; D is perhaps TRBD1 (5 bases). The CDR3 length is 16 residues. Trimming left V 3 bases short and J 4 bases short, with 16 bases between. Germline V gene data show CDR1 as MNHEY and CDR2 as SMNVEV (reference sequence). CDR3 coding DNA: TGTGCCAGCAGTTTCTCTATGGGGGAGCGGAATCAGCCCCAGCATTTT. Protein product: CASSFSMGERNQPQHF.

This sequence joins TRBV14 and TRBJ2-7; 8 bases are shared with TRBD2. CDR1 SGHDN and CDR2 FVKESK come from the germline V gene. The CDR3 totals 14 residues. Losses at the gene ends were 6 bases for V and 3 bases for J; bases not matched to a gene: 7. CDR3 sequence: CASSRTGTSYEQYF. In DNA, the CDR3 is TGTGCCAGCAGTCGTACCGGGACTAGCTACGAGCAGTACTTC.

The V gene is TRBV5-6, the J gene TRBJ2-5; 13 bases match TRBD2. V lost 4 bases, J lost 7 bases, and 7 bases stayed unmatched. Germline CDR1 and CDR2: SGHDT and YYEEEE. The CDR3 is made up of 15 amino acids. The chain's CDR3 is CASSPGTSGKGTQYF. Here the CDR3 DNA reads TGTGCCAGCAGCCCTGGGACTAGCGGGAAGGGGACCCAGTACTTC.

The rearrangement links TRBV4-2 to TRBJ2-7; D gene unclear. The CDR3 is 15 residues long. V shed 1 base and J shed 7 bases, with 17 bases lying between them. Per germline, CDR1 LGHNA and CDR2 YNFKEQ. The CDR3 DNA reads TGTGCCAGCAGCCAAGGTCCCATAGGATCTGGGGAGCAGTACTTC. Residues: CASSQGPIGSGEQYF.